The 10 T cell receptor beta chains below were found in one sample sequenced in a study of T cell changes during pregnancy in multiple sclerosis. The assay was immunoSEQ multiplex PCR, and TCRdb's table has in-frame clones only and misses some. Here the sample spans about 100,000 clones, 92% being singletons. Sample: peripheral blood, taken after pregnancy. Receptors originate from a female donor with multiple sclerosis, enrolled in a pregnancy study.

The chain combines TRBV28 with TRBJ2-3, with 14 bases aligning to TRBD2. After removal of 3 bases from V and 4 bases from J, the junction contained 9 bases not matched to a gene. CDR1 and CDR2 from the germline V gene are MDHEN and SYDVKM. The CDR3 contains 18 residues. DNA of the CDR3: TGTGCCAGCAGTTTCCCCGGACCGGGACTAGCGGGAGCAGATACGCAGTATTTT. Translating it yields CASSFPGPGLAGADTQYF. Using reference TRBV28 and TRBJ2-3 for the parts outside the CDR3, the full variable domain is DVKVTQSSRYLVKRTGEKVFLECVQDMDHENMFWYRQDPGLGLRLIYFSYDVKMKEKGDIPEGYSVSREKKERFSLILESASTNQTSMYLCASSFPGPGLAGADTQYFGPGTRLTVL.

The V and J genes are TRBV9 and TRBJ2-3, with 8 bases aligning to TRBD2. The CDR3 contains 15 residues. From germline, CDR1 is SGDLS and CDR2 YYNGEE. The V and J ends lost 4 bases and 3 bases, in that order; junction bases with no gene match: 7. The DNA of the CDR3 is TGTGCCAGCAGCTTTTCGCGGGGGGCAACAGATACGCAGTATTTT. Its protein product is CASSFSRGATDTQYF. The whole variable domain, filled in from reference TRBV9 and TRBJ2-3, reads DSGVTQTPKHLITATGQRVTLRCSPRSGDLSVYWYQQSLDQGLQFLIQYYNGEERAKGNILERFSAQQFPDLHSELNLSSLELGDSALYFCASSFSRGATDTQYFGPGTRLTVL.

V gene TRBV7-2 combines with J gene TRBJ2-7, with TRBD1 as a possible D gene (6 bases). The CDR3 loop spans 16 amino acids. Germline-derived CDR1 and CDR2 are SGHTA and FQGNSA. The V end was cut by 1 base, the J end by 5 bases, with 18 bases between. This CDR3 is CASSLGYDRRFDEQYF. The CDR3 DNA reads TGTGCCAGCAGCTTAGGGTACGACAGGAGGTTCGACGAGCAGTACTTC.

This clone was recorded only once. CDR3 residues: CASSPLSGGPSSYEQYF. CDR3 nucleotides: TGTGCCAGCTCACCACTTAGCGGGGGCCCCAGCTCCTACGAGCAGTACTTC. J is TRBJ2-7 and V is TRBV18; TRBD2 matches 9 bases. CDR3 size: 17 residues. V shed 1 base, J shed 0 bases, and the junction held 7 bases outside the gene matches. Germline V gene lookup returns CDR1 KGHSH and CDR2 LQKENI. The whole variable domain, remainder taken from reference TRBV18 and TRBJ2-7, is NAGVMQNPRHLVRRRGQEARLRCSPMKGHSHVYWYRQLPEEGLKFMVYLQKENIIDESGMPKERFSAEFPKEGPSILRIQQVVRGDSAAYFCASSPLSGGPSSYEQYFGPGTRLTVT.

This clone was observed a handful of times. This rearrangement joins TRBV7-2 to TRBJ2-7, with 7 positions matching TRBD1. The V gene's germline CDR1 is SGHTA and CDR2 FQGNSA. Trimming took 5 bases from V and 4 from J; bases not matched to a gene: 8. The CDR3 is 14 amino acids. CDR3 in DNA: TGTGCCAGCAGCGCTAGACAGGGATCATACGAGCAGTACTTC. It translates to CASSARQGSYEQYF.

The chain couples TRBV30 to TRBJ1-2, with D possibly matching TRBD1 (5 bases). Germline CDR1 GTSNPN, CDR2 SVGIG (reference sequence). The CDR3 totals 14 residues. Trimming cost V 0 bases and J 1 base, with 9 bases left between them. The CDR3: CAWSVGGGNYGYTF. CDR3 nucleotides: TGTGCCTGGAGTGTCGGGGGTGGTAACTATGGCTACACCTTC. Full variable domain (rest looked up from reference TRBV30 and TRBJ1-2): SQTIHQWPATLVQPVGSPLSLECTVEGTSNPNLYWYRQAAGRGLQLLFYSVGIGQISSEVPQNLSASRPQDRQFILSSKKLLLSDSGFYLCAWSVGGGNYGYTFGSGTRLTVV.

V gene TRBV6-6 combines with J gene TRBJ2-4; TRBD1 aligns across 11 bases. The CDR3 is made up of 11 amino acids. Germline V gene lookup returns CDR1 MNHNY and CDR2 SVGAGI (reference sequence). The J segment lost 8 bases and the V segment lost 10 bases, leaving 1 base of the junction unmatched. CDR3 in DNA: TGTGCCACGGGACAGGGGGACATTCAGTACTTC. This sequence encodes CATGQGDIQYF.

This clone was detected only once. The CDR3 DNA sequence: TGTGCCAGCAGGACAGGGCGAGGCACTGAAGCTTTCTTT. Translating gives CASRTGRGTEAFF. The rearrangement joins TRBV5-8 to TRBJ1-1, with 7 bases aligning to TRBD1. Germline-derived CDR1 and CDR2 are SGHTS and YDEGEE. CDR3 length: 13 amino acids. The V and J ends lost 5 bases and 4 bases, in that order; junction bases with no gene match: 5.

The rearrangement links TRBV11-3 to TRBJ2-7; D is perhaps TRBD2 (5 bases). V gave up 0 bases and J gave up 3 bases, with 6 bases separating them. The CDR3 runs to 13 residues. Germline V gene sequence: CDR1 SGHNT, CDR2 YENEEA. The DNA of the CDR3 is TGTGCCAGCAGCTTAGAGGAGGACTACGAGCAGTACTTC. This translates into CASSLEEDYEQYF.

The table lists this clone with a few counts. V is TRBV19 and J is TRBJ1-3; 7 nucleotides align to TRBD1. V gave up 7 bases and J gave up 9 bases; unmatched junction bases: 6. This CDR3 spans 12 amino acids. Germline lookup yields CDR1 LNHDA and CDR2 SQIVND (reference sequence). The DNA for the CDR3 is TGTGCCAGTATCGGGACAGAAGTCACCATATATTTT. Its translation is CASIGTEVTIYF.